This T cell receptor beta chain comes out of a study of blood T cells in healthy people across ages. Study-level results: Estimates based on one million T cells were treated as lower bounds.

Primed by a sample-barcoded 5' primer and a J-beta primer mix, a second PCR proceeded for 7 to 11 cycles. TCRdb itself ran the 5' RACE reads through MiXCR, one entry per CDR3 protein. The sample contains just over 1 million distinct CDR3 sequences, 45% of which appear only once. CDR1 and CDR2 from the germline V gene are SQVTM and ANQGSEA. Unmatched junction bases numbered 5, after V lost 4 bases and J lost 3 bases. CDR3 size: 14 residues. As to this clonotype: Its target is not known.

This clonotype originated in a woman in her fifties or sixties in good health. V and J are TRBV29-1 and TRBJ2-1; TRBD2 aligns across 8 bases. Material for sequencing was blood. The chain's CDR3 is CSVAVLAGYNEQFF. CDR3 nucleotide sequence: TGCAGCGTTGCGGTCCTAGCGGGCTACAATGAGCAGTTCTTC.